A single T cell receptor (beta chain) is shown here with its context. Its target is not known. The data derive from a study of PD-L1 blockade in urothelial cancer. Study at large: After treatment start, blood was analyzed at 3 weeks (second dose) and at 6 weeks.

CDR3 length: 13 amino acids. CDR1 and CDR2 from the germline V gene are MNHEY and SMNVEV (reference sequence). V lost 2 bases and J 5 bases, leaving 9 bases between the germline ends. Broader study findings: By 3 weeks, tumor-associated blood clones had expanded more in durable-benefit patients.

The time point denotes: peripheral blood 6 weeks after treatment start. The assay was immunoSEQ multiplex PCR, and TCRdb's table has in-frame clones only and misses some. The table has about 120,000 clones, 85% to 90% seen once. The TCR sequence derives from a man between 60 and 75 years old with urothelial cancer. The rearrangement uses TRBV27 and TRBJ1-2; D uncertain. The specimen comprised PBMCs, sampled around atezolizumab (anti-PD-L1) treatment. The CDR3 bases are TGTGCCAGCAGTTTACGGGGAAGATATGGCTACACCTTC. Translated: CASSLRGRYGYTF.